One sample yielded the 3 T cell receptor beta chains listed below, sequenced in a study of T-cell reconstitution after alpha-beta-depleted transplantation in children. The library targeted TCRbeta and was prepared with unique molecular identifiers. TCRdb re-called the PCR reads through MiXCR, storing one row per CDR3 protein. The sample carries 200,000 to 250,000 distinct CDR3 sequences, about 9.2% recorded once. The sequences come from PBMCs from the stem cell graft donor, collected from the stem cell graft. These receptors came from a human donor who donated a stem cell graft to a child with acute lymphoblastic leukemia.

This clonotype was seen ten or more times. V gene TRBV11-2 combines with J gene TRBJ2-2, with TRBD1 matching over 9 bases. J gave up 1 base and V 6 bases, and 3 bases lay outside the gene matches. CDR1 and CDR2 (germline): SGHAT, FQNNGV. The CDR3 is 15 residues long. CDR3 residues: CASRPGQGNTGELFF. In nucleotides, the CDR3 is TGTGCCAGCAGGCCGGGACAGGGGAACACCGGGGAGCTGTTTTTT. Supplemented by reference TRBV11-2 and TRBJ2-2, the full variable domain reads EAGVAQSPRYKIIEKRQSVAFWCNPISGHATLYWYQQILGQGPKLLIQFQNNGVVDDSQLPKDRFSAERLKGVDSTLKIQPAKLEDSAVYLCASRPGQGNTGELFFGEGSRLTVL.

This clonotype appeared a few times. The rearrangement links TRBV2 to TRBJ2-1, with no clear D. The ends were cut back, 4 bases at V and 7 bases at J, with 17 bases in the middle. Germline V gives CDR1 SNHLY, CDR2 FYNNEI. This CDR3 spans 15 amino acids. CDR3 region: CASSGEEPPRNEQFF. In DNA, the CDR3 is TGTGCCAGCAGTGGCGAGGAACCCCCTCGGAATGAGCAGTTCTTC.

This clonotype was counted at least ten times. This chain joins TRBV6-2 or TRBV6-3 and TRBJ2-1; D unresolved. Germline CDR1 MNHEY, CDR2 SVGEGT. The CDR3 totals 12 residues. V was shortened by 2 bases and J by 10 bases, with 9 bases between the two germline ends. CDR3 sequence reads: CASSYNLMEQFF. Written as DNA, the CDR3 is TGTGCCAGCAGTTACAATTTAATGGAGCAGTTCTTC.